This T cell receptor (beta chain) was sequenced during a study of blood T cells in healthy people across ages. Study-level points and caveats: Older age coincided with a roughly linear decline in TCR beta diversity per million T cells. Unsorted PBMC input precluded a conclusive naive versus antigen-experienced comparison. Long-lived donors had more naive CD4+ cells and higher diversity than aged donors.

This clonotype was seen only a few times. The antigen remains undetermined. The length of the CDR3 is 15 residues. The germline CDR1 and CDR2 sequences are DFQATT and SNEGSKA (reference sequence). J lost 6 bases, V lost 3 bases, and 12 bases had no gene match. A second PCR, run for about 6 to 12 cycles, used a sample-barcoded 5' primer plus a J-beta primer mix. Unique molecular identifiers of 12 random nucleotides labeled each cDNA. TCRdb re-analysed the 5' RACE reads in MiXCR, keeping a single row per CDR3 protein. The sample consists of about 400,000 distinct CDR3 sequences, roughly half of them appearing once.

Sequenced: blood. J is TRBJ2-7 and V is TRBV20-1; 9 positions match TRBD2. This receptor was taken from a man aged 55-75 years in good health. The CDR3 DNA reads TGCAGTGCTAGTACGGTCCTAGCGGGGTCTGGCGAGCAGTACTTC. It yields the protein CSASTVLAGSGEQYF.